This record covers a single T cell receptor beta chain. It has no known antigen specificity. No much larger clone is present one base from it, and per-base qualities are unavailable. Its CDR3 holds 18 amino acids, cysteine through phenylalanine. Just CDR3 DNA is preserved here, 54 bases in frame from base 1. The junction carries 23 bases between V and J, which are trimmed by 1 base and 10 bases respectively. Sequences LNHNV (CDR1) and YYDKDF (CDR2) are obtained from the germline V gene (reference sequence). This entry comes from a study of metastatic and nonmetastatic thyroid tumors (dated by TCRdb to 2020 to 2021). For context, the study as a whole: The researchers compared repertoires between peripheral blood samples and tumor or nodule tissue samples from patients with malignant or benign thyroid disease.

Overall study outcomes, separate from this receptor: In both blood and tumor samples, TCR beta diversity was reported to be significantly higher in malignant tumors than in benign nodules.

Library generation was performed with PCR. Sequencer: Illumina HiSeq 4000. High-throughput sequencing was used to profile the CDR3 region of the TCR beta-chain in every patient. The authors' analysis ran thus. CDR3 differences across clinicopathological groups were used to build a classifier for discriminating distant-metastatic papillary thyroid cancer patients. The Shannon index was used to assess repertoire diversity, and the Morisita-Horn index was used to assess tumor-blood repertoire similarity. The raw public reads went through TCRdb reprocessing: fastp at Q25, MiXCR clone calling, in-frame beta chains kept. V and J calls and clone size were set by TCRdb, not the authors. The sample contains 43,000 or so clones, approximately 4.1% of them found a single time. Of the sample, approximately 9.5% falls within the top ten clones. None of the patients had been given any treatment before thyroid surgery. The study retrospectively analysed patient clinical samples collected from the early 2010s to the late 2010s using T-cell receptor beta sequencing.

The specimen was blood. The TCR comes from a female donor with papillary thyroid cancer or a benign thyroid nodule (not recorded which). Some clones in this sample may be carry-over from other donors' samples. The V and J genes are TRBV15 and TRBJ1-6, with a weak D call of TRBD1 (5 bases match). This receptor has the CDR3 CATSRGMHKGTRGSPLHF. The DNA reads as follows: TGTGCCACCAGCAGAGGAATGCACAAGGGGACGCGGGGGTCACCCCTCCACTTT.